The clone carrying this T cell receptor (beta chain) was counted only a few times. Its antigen is undetermined. J gave up 8 bases and V 2 bases, and 11 bases lay outside the gene matches. Germline V CDR1 and CDR2: SEHNR, FQNEAQ (reference sequence). This CDR3 has 15 residues. This entry comes from a study of cytomegalovirus exposure and HLA in healthy donors. The PCR made use of 60 Vbeta and 13 Jbeta primers. Produced via immunoSEQ multiplex PCR; TCRdb's table is partial and in-frame only. The table has some 130,000 clones, around three quarters seen once. Broader study findings: Other equally common chains were less clonally expanded than HLA-associated TCR beta chains, a later analysis showed. Rare sequences made up most TCRs, while some public TCRs were found in many donors.

The TCR comes from a woman in her fifties or sixties in good health and CMV-seropositive. The chain is built from TRBV7-9 and TRBJ1-2; TRBD1 matches 7 bases. Material: PBMCs. CDR3 DNA: TGTGCCAGCAGCTTAACCACAGGGGCGGTCCTGGGCTACACCTTC. This codes for CASSLTTGAVLGYTF.